This TCR beta chain is drawn from a study of shared clonotypes between healthy human individuals. Study-wide findings and caveats: Relative to clonotypes present in all four donors, those not shared had lower generation probabilities. Across four donors, naive CD4 shared 5% to 6%, naive CD8 around 3.8%, memory CD4 about 2.4%, memory CD8 over 0.3%.

This CDR3 has 16 amino acids. Germline trimming cut 5 bases from V and 2 bases from J; bases unmatched to any gene: 11. The germline V gene encodes CDR1 LNHDA and CDR2 SQIVND (reference sequence). This clone appeared a few times. Its antigen is undetermined. Other nucleotide sequences from this sample produce the same CDR3. Original analysis: Filtering differed because ImmunoSEQ produced junction-only sequences that carried no quality scores. Repertoires were generated with immunoSEQ multiplex PCR, while TCRdb's copy carries only in-frame clones and drops some. The DNA gave D and trimming, while V, J and clone size come from that table. The sample lists roughly 660,000 clones; 80% to 95% were seen once.

This sequence was found in a man between 18 and 35 years old in good health. Some clones in this sample may be carry-over from other donors' samples. The specimen was memory CD8+ T cells from PBMCs. Regarding subset: CD45RO+ cells pooled with CCR7-negative TemRA cells. The J gene is TRBJ2-5, the V gene TRBV19, with 7 bases matching TRBD2. CDR3 DNA: TGTGCCAGTAGTCAATCCCTGCGGGAGCGGCAAGAGACCCAGTACTTC. Its protein is CASSQSLRERQETQYF.